The source of this T cell receptor beta chain is a study of human T cells and chemical hapten exposure. Germline CDR1 reads MNHNY; CDR2 reads SVGAGI (reference sequence). Unmatched junction bases numbered 3, after V lost 6 bases and J lost 3 bases. The CDR3 consists of 13 residues. This sample's time point: patch test 1, 2 weeks after DPC sensitization. The sample's treatment: therapeutic diphenylcyclopropenone sensitization with weekly scalp DPC. TCRdb re-analysed the RACE reads in MiXCR, keeping a single row per CDR3 protein. The sample holds about 99,000 distinct CDR3 sequences, around 12% seen once.

This TCR was recovered from a woman aged 40 to 49 with alopecia areata. Some clones in this sample may be carry-over from other donors' samples. The chain is built from TRBV6-6 and TRBJ2-5; TRBD1 aligns across 8 bases. The starting material was whole blood, obtained in connection with sensitization to the hapten diphenylcyclopropenone (DPC). The CDR3, as DNA: TGTGCCAGCAGGACGACAGGGGAAGAGACCCAGTACTTC. This codes for CASRTTGEETQYF.